The 19 T cell receptor beta chains presented below share a single source sample, sequenced in a study of regulatory T cells in long-lasting Graves disease. Time point of the sample: newly diagnosed GD, antithyroid drugs for less than 3 months. RNA from PBMCs was the source of the TCR library. Construction of TCR beta libraries relied on iRepertoire HTBI primers and on Arm-PCR targeting CDR3 regions. A single record per CDR3 protein comes from TCRdb applying MiXCR to the multiplex PCR reads. The sample lists about 460,000 distinct CDR3 sequences; 12% to 15% were seen once. The sample was also reused in another study, on T cells in Graves' hyperthyroidism and ophthalmopathy.

The sample consisted of peripheral blood mononuclear cells (PBMCs), taken at new diagnosis, from a patient treated with antithyroid drugs. The receptors derive from a woman in her forties or fifties with Graves disease.

The J gene is TRBJ2-1, the V gene TRBV29-1; D remains unclear. V shed 3 bases and J shed 4 bases, with 13 bases lying between them. From germline, CDR1 is SQVTM and CDR2 ANQGSEA. This CDR3 contains 14 residues. In DNA, the CDR3 is TGCAGCGTTGATGGGTTCGCCGGTTACAATGAGCAGTTCTTC. Encoded protein: CSVDGFAGYNEQFF.

This clonotype was found many times. V is TRBV6-1 and J is TRBJ1-1; 9 positions agree with TRBD1. J was trimmed by 0 bases and V by 5 bases; bases with no gene match: 7. Germline assignment: CDR1 MNHNS and CDR2 SASEGT. The CDR3 has 16 amino acids. The CDR3 bases are TGTGCCAGCAGTATACGGACAGGGGAGATGAACACTGAAGCTTTCTTT. Translated, it gives CASSIRTGEMNTEAFF.

This clonotype was picked up a small number of times. This chain joins TRBV7-8 and TRBJ2-1; tentatively, D is TRBD1 or TRBD2 (5 bases each). The germline V gene has CDR1 SGHVS and CDR2 FQNEAQ. V lost 2 bases, J lost 0 bases, and 11 bases lay in between. There are 16 residues in the CDR3. The CDR3 sequence is CASSLPSGPSYNEQFF. The CDR3 DNA sequence: TGTGCCAGCAGCTTACCTTCGGGACCCTCCTACAATGAGCAGTTCTTC. Full variable domain (outside the CDR3, taken from reference TRBV7-8 and TRBJ2-1): GAGVSQSPRYKVAKRGQDVALRCDPISGHVSLFWYQQALGQGPEFLTYFQNEAQLDKSGLPSDRFFAERPEGSVSTLKIQRTQQEDSAVYLCASSLPSGPSYNEQFFGPGTRLTVL.

This clonotype was counted ten times or more. This rearrangement joins TRBV11-2 to TRBJ1-4; D may be TRBD1 (6 bases). From germline, CDR1 is SGHAT and CDR2 FQNNGV. Between the trimmed V and J ends, which lost 5 bases and 4 bases, there was a span of 26 bases. CDR3 length: 19 residues. The CDR3 DNA reads as TGTGCCAGCAGCCTCTTTTCGGACAGTCTACTACAGAATAATGAAAAACTGTTTTTT. Translated, it gives CASSLFSDSLLQNNEKLFF.

This clonotype has a count of ten or more. This rearrangement joins TRBV7-6 to TRBJ2-3; D gene unclear. Germline V gene lookup returns CDR1 SGHVS and CDR2 FNYEAQ. This CDR3 has 13 residues. Trimming left V 3 bases short and J 2 bases short, with 6 bases between. CDR3 amino acids: CASSLQDTDTQYF. CDR3 DNA sequence: TGTGCCAGCAGCTTGCAGGACACAGATACGCAGTATTTT.

The chain is built from TRBV29-1 and TRBJ2-5, with D unclear. Trimming stripped 6 bases from V and 4 bases from J, with 18 bases between. Germline assignment: CDR1 SQVTM and CDR2 ANQGSEA. The CDR3 runs to 14 residues. The CDR3 DNA follows: TGCAGCGTCCCTTTCCCTGAAGGGTTAGAGACCCAGTACTTC. The encoded protein is CSVPFPEGLETQYF.

V is TRBV28 and J is TRBJ2-1, with D possibly being TRBD2 (6 bases). The CDR3 extends over 15 amino acids. V lost 4 bases and J lost 3, with 13 bases in between. The germline CDR1 and CDR2 sequences are MDHEN and SYDVKM. The CDR3 is CASSSPSVYYNEQFF. The CDR3 nucleotides read TGTGCCAGCAGTTCACCTAGCGTCTACTACAATGAGCAGTTCTTC.

This sequence joins TRBV5-1 and TRBJ2-7; TRBD2 aligns across 7 bases. The CDR3 is made up of 16 amino acids. The germline CDR1 and CDR2 sequences are SGHRS and YFSETQ. J was trimmed by 2 bases and V by 2 bases; bases with no gene match: 10. The CDR3 is CASSFGMSGVAYEQYV. CDR3 DNA sequence: TGCGCCAGCAGCTTTGGGATGAGCGGGGTCGCCTACGAGCAGTACGTC.

V gene TRBV5-1 combines with J gene TRBJ2-2; D not certain. The CDR3 has 18 residues. Germline-derived CDR1 and CDR2 are SGHRS and YFSETQ. The V gene lost 0 bases and the J gene lost 3 bases, with 18 bases spanning the gap. The CDR3 nucleotides are TGCGCCAGCAGCTTGGAGGGTTTTTCTCGGACGTACACCGGGGAGCTGTTTTTT. This encodes CASSLEGFSRTYTGELFF. The full variable domain, with the rest looked up from reference TRBV5-1 and TRBJ2-2, is KAGVTQTPRYLIKTRGQQVTLSCSPISGHRSVSWYQQTPGQGLQFLFEYFSETQRNKGNFPGRFSGRQFSNSRSEMNVSTLELGDSALYLCASSLEGFSRTYTGELFFGEGSRLTVL.

About this clonotype: This could be a read error, since a much larger clone is one nucleotide away. J is TRBJ1-1 and V is TRBV28; D gene unclear. V was trimmed by 7 bases and J by 10 bases, leaving 22 bases between them. CDR3 length equals 14 residues. Germline lookup yields CDR1 MDHEN and CDR2 SYDVKM. CDR3 region: CASTSVGEGPGAFF. The DNA for the CDR3 is TGTGCCAGCACCTCCGTTGGGGAGGGCCCTGGAGCTTTCTTT.

This clonotype was seen only a few times. The chain recombines TRBV20-1 with TRBJ2-1, with D tentatively TRBD1 or TRBD2 (6 bases each). Trimming cost V 5 bases and J 3 bases, with 17 bases left between them. This CDR3 is built from 15 residues. Germline values: CDR1 DFQATT, CDR2 SNEGSKA (reference sequence). CDR3 in amino acids: CSALGAGNFYNEQFF. DNA of the CDR3: TGCAGTGCTTTGGGGGCGGGAAATTTCTACAATGAGCAGTTCTTC.

V is TRBV5-1 and J is TRBJ2-2; D uncertain. The CDR3 loop spans 16 amino acids. V lost 0 bases and J 0 bases, leaving 9 bases between the germline ends. Germline values: CDR1 SGHRS, CDR2 YFSETQ. The CDR3 DNA is TGCGCCAGCAGCTTGGTTTTGGCTTCGAACACCGGGGAGCTGTTTTTT. It codes for CASSLVLASNTGELFF.

This chain links TRBV7-3 with TRBJ2-1, with 12 positions matching TRBD2. The CDR3 covers 16 residues. Trimming cost V 5 bases and J 7 bases; bases outside gene matches: 9. Per the germline V gene, CDR1 is SGHTA and CDR2 is FQGTGA. CDR3 sequence reads: CASSHLTSGRPNEQFF. CDR3 nucleotide sequence: TGTGCCAGCAGCCATCTTACTAGCGGGAGGCCGAATGAGCAGTTCTTC.

This clonotype was detected many times. J is TRBJ2-4 and V is TRBV10-3, with D perhaps TRBD2 (6 bases). The V gene's germline CDR1 is ENHRY and CDR2 SYGVKD. This CDR3 is built from 16 residues. The V and J ends lost 6 bases and 0 bases respectively, with 15 bases between them. The CDR3, as DNA: TGTGCCATCAGCGATGGAGAGGGACTAGCCAAAAACATTCAGTACTTC. It is translated as CAISDGEGLAKNIQYF.

This clonotype has at least ten counts. This chain joins TRBV6-1 and TRBJ2-1; TRBD2 matches 11 bases. Germline V gene lookup returns CDR1 MNHNS and CDR2 SASEGT. This CDR3 has 17 residues. Germline trimming cut 5 bases from V and 6 bases from J; bases unmatched to any gene: 12. The chain's CDR3 is CASSPQGWGLAANEQFF. The CDR3, as DNA: TGTGCCAGCAGTCCGCAGGGTTGGGGACTAGCGGCCAATGAGCAGTTCTTC.

This clonotype has at least ten counts. The rearrangement links TRBV5-6 to TRBJ2-3; D unresolved. Germline loops: CDR1 SGHDT, CDR2 YYEEEE. This CDR3 region has 12 residues. The ends were cut back, 7 bases at V and 4 bases at J, with 10 bases in the middle. Here the CDR3 reads CASHKSADTQYF. Here the CDR3 DNA reads TGTGCCAGCCACAAATCGGCAGATACGCAGTATTTT.

This clonotype has only a few counts. The J gene is TRBJ2-3, the V gene TRBV20-1, with D uncertain. The V end was cut by 4 bases, the J end by 1 base, with 9 bases between. The CDR3 runs 13 residues. Germline V gene sequence: CDR1 DFQATT, CDR2 SNEGSKA (reference sequence). The CDR3 sequence: CSATLSGTDTQYF. The CDR3 DNA reads TGCAGTGCTACTCTTTCCGGCACAGATACGCAGTATTTT.

This clonotype was seen more than once but under ten times. The junction departs from germline at one end; a sequencing error may be responsible. The V call is TRBV28, the J call TRBJ1-5; D may be TRBD1 (5 bases). The CDR3 consists of 12 residues. Germline values: CDR1 MDHEN, CDR2 SYDVKM. The CDR3 sequence is CANSGGGQPQHF. In nucleotides, the CDR3 is TGTGCCAACAGTGGGGGAGGACAGCCCCAGCATTTT.

This clonotype has just a few counts. The gene calls are TRBV27 and TRBJ1-1, with TRBD1 matching 9 bases. This CDR3 comprises 14 residues. Germline values: CDR1 MNHEY, CDR2 SMNVEV (reference sequence). Trimming at V came to 5 bases and at J to 7 bases, leaving 8 bases not matched to a gene. CDR3 residues: CASSPWTGAGEAFF. The CDR3 DNA reads as TGTGCCAGCAGTCCCTGGACAGGGGCAGGTGAAGCTTTCTTT.